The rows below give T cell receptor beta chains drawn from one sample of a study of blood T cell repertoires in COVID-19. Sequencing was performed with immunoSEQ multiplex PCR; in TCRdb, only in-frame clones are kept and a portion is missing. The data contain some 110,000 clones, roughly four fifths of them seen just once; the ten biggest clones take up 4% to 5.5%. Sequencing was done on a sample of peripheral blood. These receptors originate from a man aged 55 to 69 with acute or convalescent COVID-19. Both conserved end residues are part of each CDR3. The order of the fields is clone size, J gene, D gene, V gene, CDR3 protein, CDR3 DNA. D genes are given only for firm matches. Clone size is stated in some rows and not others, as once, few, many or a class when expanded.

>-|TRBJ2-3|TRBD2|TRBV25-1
CASSEYGRASGRDTQYF
TGTGCCAGCAGTGAATACGGAAGGGCAAGCGGGAGAGATACGCAGTATTTT
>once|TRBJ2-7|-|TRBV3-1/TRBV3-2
CASSQGLSSYEQYF
TGTGCCAGCAGCCAAGGACTCAGCTCCTACGAGCAGTACTTC
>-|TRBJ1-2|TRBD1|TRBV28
CASRPGQFYGYTF
TGTGCCAGCAGACCGGGACAGTTTTATGGCTACACCTTC
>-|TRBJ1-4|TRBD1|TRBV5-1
CASSLTPGGTNEKLFF
TGCGCCAGCAGCTTGACACCAGGGGGCACTAATGAAAAACTGTTTTTT
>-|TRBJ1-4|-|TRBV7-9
CASSRDLQGLATNEKLFF
TGTGCCAGCAGCCGAGACCTACAGGGATTGGCAACTAATGAAAAACTGTTTTTT
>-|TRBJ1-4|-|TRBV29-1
CSVRVMSGANEKLFF
TGCAGCGTTAGGGTCATGTCAGGGGCTAATGAAAAACTGTTTTTT
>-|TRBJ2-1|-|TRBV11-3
CASSLEQGGYNEQFF
TGTGCCAGCAGCTTAGAACAGGGTGGGTACAATGAGCAGTTCTTC
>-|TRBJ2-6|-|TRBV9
CASSAGQTSGANVLTF
TGTGCCAGCAGCGCCGGACAGACCTCTGGGGCCAACGTCCTGACTTTC
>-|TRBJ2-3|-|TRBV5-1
CASSLEAATDTQYF
TGCGCCAGCAGCTTGGAGGCGGCCACAGATACGCAGTATTTT
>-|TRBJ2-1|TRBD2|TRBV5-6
CASSPLAGGSYNEQFF
TGTGCCAGCAGCCCATTAGCGGGGGGCTCCTACAATGAGCAGTTCTTC
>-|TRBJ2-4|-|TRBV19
CASSIAQGGRNIQYF
TGTGCCAGTAGTATAGCCCAGGGGGGCAGAAACATTCAGTACTTC
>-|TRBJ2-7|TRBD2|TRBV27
CASNPSGSSYEQYF
TGTGCCAGCAACCCTAGCGGGAGCTCCTACGAGCAGTACTTC
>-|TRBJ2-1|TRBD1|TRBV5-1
CASSQQGDSYNEQFF
TGCGCCAGCAGCCAACAGGGGGACTCCTACAATGAGCAGTTCTTC
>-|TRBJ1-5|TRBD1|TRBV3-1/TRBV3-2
CASSPSQGAKVNQPQHF
TGTGCCAGCAGCCCCTCCCAGGGGGCGAAGGTCAATCAGCCCCAGCATTTT
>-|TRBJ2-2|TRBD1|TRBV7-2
CASSYRDRGRPNTGELFF
TGTGCCAGCAGCTACCGGGACAGGGGCCGACCGAACACCGGGGAGCTGTTTTTT
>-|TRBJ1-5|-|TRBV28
CASSFQGKLGQPQHF
TGTGCCAGCAGTTTTCAGGGAAAGTTAGGGCAGCCCCAGCATTTT
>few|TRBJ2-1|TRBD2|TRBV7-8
CASSFLAGAQHYNEQFF
TGTGCCAGCAGCTTCCTAGCGGGGGCCCAACATTACAATGAGCAGTTCTTC
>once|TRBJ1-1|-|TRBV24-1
CATSIGDTEAFF
TGTGCCACCAGTATAGGGGATACTGAAGCTTTCTTT
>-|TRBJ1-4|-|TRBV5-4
CASSNRNQGEKLFF
TGTGCCAGCAGCAACAGAAACCAGGGTGAAAAACTGTTTTTT
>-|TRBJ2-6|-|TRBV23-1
CASTLGATHSGANVLTF
TGCGCCAGCACCCTCGGAGCAACCCACTCTGGGGCCAACGTCCTGACTTTC
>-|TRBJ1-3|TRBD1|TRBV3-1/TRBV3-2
CASSQRGQGNTIYF
TGTGCCAGCAGCCAAAGGGGACAGGGAAACACCATATATTTT
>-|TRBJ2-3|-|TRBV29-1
CSVEARDKFDTQYF
TGCAGCGTTGAGGCCAGGGATAAGTTCGATACGCAGTATTTT
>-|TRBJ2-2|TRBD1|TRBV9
CASSVPQGKANTGELFF
TGTGCCAGCAGCGTCCCACAGGGGAAGGCGAACACCGGGGAGCTGTTTTTT